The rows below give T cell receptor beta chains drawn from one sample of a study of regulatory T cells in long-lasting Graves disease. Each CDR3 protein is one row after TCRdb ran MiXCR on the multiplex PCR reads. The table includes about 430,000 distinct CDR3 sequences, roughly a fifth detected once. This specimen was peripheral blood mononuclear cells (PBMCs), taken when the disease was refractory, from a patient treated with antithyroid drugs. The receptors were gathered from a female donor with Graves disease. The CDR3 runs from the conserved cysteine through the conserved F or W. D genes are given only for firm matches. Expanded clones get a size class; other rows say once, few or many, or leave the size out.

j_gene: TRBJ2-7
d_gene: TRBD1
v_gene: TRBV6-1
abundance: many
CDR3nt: TGTGCCAGCAGCGATCCGGGACAGTACTACGAGCAGTACTTC
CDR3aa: CASSDPGQYYEQYF

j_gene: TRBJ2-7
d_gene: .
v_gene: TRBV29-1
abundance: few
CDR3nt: TGCAGCGCCGGGACGGAGCTCTACGAGCAGTACTTC
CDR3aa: CSAGTELYEQYF

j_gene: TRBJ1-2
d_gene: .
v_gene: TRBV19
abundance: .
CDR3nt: TGTGCCAGTACCGAGACAGGAGACTATGGCTACACCTTC
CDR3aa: CASTETGDYGYTF

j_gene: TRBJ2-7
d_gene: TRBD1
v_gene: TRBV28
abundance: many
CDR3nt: TGTGCCAGCAGGGACGGACAGGTCTCCTACGAGCAGTACTTC
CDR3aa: CASRDGQVSYEQYF

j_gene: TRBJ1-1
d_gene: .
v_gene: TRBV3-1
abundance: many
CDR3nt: TGTGCCAGCAGCCCCCATGCTGAGTTAAACACTGAAGCTTTCTTT
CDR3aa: CASSPHAELNTEAFF

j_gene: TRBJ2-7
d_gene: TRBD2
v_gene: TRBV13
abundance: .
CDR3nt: TGTGCCAGCAGCTTTAGCGGGAGCGACGAGCAGTACTTC
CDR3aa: CASSFSGSDEQYF

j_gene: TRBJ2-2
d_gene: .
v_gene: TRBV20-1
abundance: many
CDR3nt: TGCAGTGCTCCCCGCGGGACCGGGGAGCTGTTTTTT
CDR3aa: CSAPRGTGELFF

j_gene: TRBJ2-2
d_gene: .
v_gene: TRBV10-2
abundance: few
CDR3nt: TGCGCCACCACGGAGGCCACCGGGGAGCTGTTTTTT
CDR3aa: CATTEATGELFF

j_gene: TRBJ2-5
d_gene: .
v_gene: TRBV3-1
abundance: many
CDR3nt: TGTGCCAGCAGCCAATTAAGAGTCCGGGAGACCCAGTACTTC
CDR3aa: CASSQLRVRETQYF

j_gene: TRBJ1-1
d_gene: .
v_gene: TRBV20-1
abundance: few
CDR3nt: TGCAGTGCTACTGGACCGAACATGAACACTGAAGCTTTCTTT
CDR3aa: CSATGPNMNTEAFF

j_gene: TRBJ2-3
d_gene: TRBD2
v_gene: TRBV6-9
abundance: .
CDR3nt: TGTGCCAGCAGTTTAGCGACTAGCGGGAGAGCGACGCAGTATTTT
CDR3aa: CASSLATSGRATQYF

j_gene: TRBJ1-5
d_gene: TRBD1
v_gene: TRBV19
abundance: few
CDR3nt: TGTGCCAGTAGTATAGATCCCCTTGACAGGGGAGGACCCCAGCATTTT
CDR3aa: CASSIDPLDRGGPQHF

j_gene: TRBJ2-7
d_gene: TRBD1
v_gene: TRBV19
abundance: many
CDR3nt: TGTGCCAGTAGTGCCGACGGGACAGCCTACGAGCAGTACTTC
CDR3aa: CASSADGTAYEQYF

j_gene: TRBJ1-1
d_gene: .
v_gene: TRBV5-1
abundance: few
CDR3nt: TGCGCCAGCAGCTTGTTTACACTGGGGGACACTGAAGCTTTCTTT
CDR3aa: CASSLFTLGDTEAFF

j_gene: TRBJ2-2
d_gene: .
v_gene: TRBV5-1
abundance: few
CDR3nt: TGCGCCAGCAGCCCCACGACCACCGAAACCGGGGAGCTGTTTTTT
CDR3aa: CASSPTTTETGELFF

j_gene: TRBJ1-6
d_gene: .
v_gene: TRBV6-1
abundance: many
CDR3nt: TGTGCCAGCATTAACGACAGCTCCTATAATTCACCCCTCCACTTT
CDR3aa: CASINDSSYNSPLHF

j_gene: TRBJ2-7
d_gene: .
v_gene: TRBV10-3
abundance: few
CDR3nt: TGTGCCTCCCAATATGAGTCTAGCGTCTACGAGCAGTACTTC
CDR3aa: CASQYESSVYEQYF

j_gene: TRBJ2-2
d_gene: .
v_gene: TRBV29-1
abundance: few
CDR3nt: TGCAGCGTCTTATGGGCCACCGGGGAGCTGTTTTTT
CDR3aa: CSVLWATGELFF

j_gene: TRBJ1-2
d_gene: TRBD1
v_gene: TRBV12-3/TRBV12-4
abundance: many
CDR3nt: TGTGCCAGCAGTACAGGGACAGGGGTAGCTAACTATGGCTACACCTTC
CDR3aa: CASSTGTGVANYGYTF

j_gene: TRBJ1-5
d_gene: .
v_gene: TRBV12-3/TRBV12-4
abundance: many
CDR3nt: TGTGCCAGCAGTTTAGGGGGAAACAATCAGCCCCAGCATTTT
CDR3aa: CASSLGGNNQPQHF

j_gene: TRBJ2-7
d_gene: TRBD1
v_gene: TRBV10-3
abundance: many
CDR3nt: TGTGCCATCAGGTTTTCCAGGGGGTACGAGCAGTACTTC
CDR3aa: CAIRFSRGYEQYF

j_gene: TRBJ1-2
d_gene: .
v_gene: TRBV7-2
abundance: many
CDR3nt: TGTGCCAGCAGCTTACACCCTAGGGATGGCTACACCTTC
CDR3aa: CASSLHPRDGYTF

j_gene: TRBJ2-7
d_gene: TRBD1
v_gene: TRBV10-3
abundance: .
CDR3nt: TGTGCCATCAGTGCCCGGACAGGGCCAGCCTACGAGCAGTACTTC
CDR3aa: CAISARTGPAYEQYF

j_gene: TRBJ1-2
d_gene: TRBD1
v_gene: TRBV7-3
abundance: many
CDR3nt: TGTGCCAGCAGCTTAACGGTACAGGGGGACGGCTACACCTTC
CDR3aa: CASSLTVQGDGYTF

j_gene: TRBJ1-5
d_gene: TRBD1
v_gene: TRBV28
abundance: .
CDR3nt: TGTGCCAGCAGTTTCGGGGGACAGGGACAGCAGCCCCAGCATTTT
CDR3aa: CASSFGGQGQQPQHF

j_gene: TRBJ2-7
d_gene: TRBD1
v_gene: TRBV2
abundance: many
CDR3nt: TGTGCCAGCAGTCCCGGGACAGCAACCTACGAGCAGTACTTC
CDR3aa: CASSPGTATYEQYF

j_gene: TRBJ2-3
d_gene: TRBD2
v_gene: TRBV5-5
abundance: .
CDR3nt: TGTGCCAGCAGCTTGGCTGTAGCGGGAGTTACAGATACGCAGTATTTT
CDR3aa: CASSLAVAGVTDTQYF

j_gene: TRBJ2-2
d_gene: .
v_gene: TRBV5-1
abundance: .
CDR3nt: TGCGCCAGCAGCGCGGCGTGGCAGGCGAACACCGGGGAGCTGTTTTTT
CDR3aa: CASSAAWQANTGELFF